A selection of T cell receptor beta chains follows, all from one sample in a study of STAT5B mutations in CD4+ large granular lymphocyte leukemia. Profiled with immunoSEQ multiplex PCR; TCRdb holds only in-frame clones, not every one. This sample yields more than 30,000 clones, of which around nine tenths are seen a single time; about 0.41% belongs to the top ten. The sample comprised CD4+ T cells from blood buffy coats. The receptors were gathered from a human donor in good health. Each CDR3 is given with its conserved first and last residue. A D gene is named only where the DNA matches it firmly. Expanded clones get a size class; other rows say once, few or many, or leave the size out.

J gene | clone size | D gene | V gene | CDR3 protein | CDR3 DNA
TRBJ2-1 | once | TRBD1 | TRBV5-5 | CASSYRTGEYNEQFF | TGTGCCAGCAGCTATAGGACAGGGGAATACAATGAGCAGTTCTTC
TRBJ1-2 | NA | NA | TRBV7-9 | CASSPMKEGANYGYTF | TGTGCCAGCAGCCCCATGAAGGAGGGGGCTAACTATGGCTACACCTTC
TRBJ1-1 | NA | NA | TRBV7-9 | CASRAGTEAFF | TGTGCCAGCAGGGCGGGGACTGAAGCTTTCTTT
TRBJ1-1 | NA | NA | TRBV7-9 | CASSFGGFGNTEAFF | TGTGCCAGCAGCTTTGGGGGATTCGGGAACACTGAAGCTTTCTTT
TRBJ2-7 | NA | TRBD1 | TRBV7-2 | CASSLVMYPGQGTYEQYF | TGTGCCAGCAGCTTAGTTATGTATCCGGGACAGGGGACCTACGAGCAGTACTTC
TRBJ2-7 | NA | TRBD1 | TRBV18 | CASSPRQGAYEQYF | TGTGCCAGCTCACCGCGACAGGGGGCCTACGAGCAGTACTTC
TRBJ1-2 | NA | NA | TRBV19 | CASSDHTGPFFGYTF | TGTGCCAGTAGTGATCATACGGGCCCCTTTTTTGGCTACACCTTC
TRBJ2-7 | NA | TRBD1 | TRBV27 | CASSSGLRQGAYEQYF | TGTGCCAGCAGCTCGGGCCTCCGACAGGGGGCCTACGAGCAGTACTTC
TRBJ2-1 | NA | NA | TRBV21-1 | CASSKARGTSTYNEQFF | TGTGCCAGCAGCAAAGCGCGAGGGACTAGCACATACAATGAGCAGTTCTTC
TRBJ2-3 | NA | NA | TRBV19 | CASSISEVSDRTDTQYF | TGTGCCAGTAGTATTTCAGAAGTTTCGGATCGCACAGATACGCAGTATTTT
TRBJ1-2 | once | TRBD1 | TRBV4-1 | CASSQSVQGANYGYTF | TGCGCCAGCAGCCAAAGTGTTCAGGGGGCTAACTATGGCTACACCTTC
TRBJ2-1 | NA | TRBD1 | TRBV28 | CASSLEGGQGPYNEQFF | TGTGCCAGCAGTTTAGAGGGGGGACAGGGACCTTACAATGAGCAGTTCTTC
TRBJ1-1 | NA | TRBD1 | TRBV19 | CASSMFPGQGAGEAFF | TGTGCCAGTAGTATGTTCCCGGGACAGGGGGCGGGTGAAGCTTTCTTT
TRBJ2-5 | NA | TRBD2 | TRBV10-3 | CAISGGGLQGNQETQYF | TGTGCCATCAGTGGCGGGGGGCTCCAGGGGAACCAAGAGACCCAGTACTTC
TRBJ2-7 | NA | NA | TRBV30 | CAWSLLVGGEQYF | TGTGCCTGGAGCCTCCTTGTTGGTGGGGAGCAGTACTTC
TRBJ2-2 | NA | TRBD1 | TRBV5-1 | CASSKGQGAVGGELFF | TGCGCCAGCAGCAAGGGACAGGGGGCCGTCGGTGGGGAGCTGTTTTTT
TRBJ2-3 | NA | NA | TRBV19 | CASSIEGFGDNTDTQYF | TGTGCCAGTAGTATAGAGGGGTTCGGAGACAACACAGATACGCAGTATTTT
TRBJ2-1 | NA | NA | TRBV13 | CASSPLSGKEQFF | TGTGCCAGCAGCCCACTTTCCGGAAAAGAGCAGTTCTTC
TRBJ1-2 | few | NA | TRBV28 | CASTSNYGYTF | TGTGCCAGCACTTCTAACTATGGCTACACCTTC
TRBJ2-7 | NA | NA | TRBV11-2 | CASSLVQDGAYEQYF | TGTGCCAGCAGCTTAGTCCAGGACGGGGCCTACGAGCAGTACTTC
TRBJ2-7 | NA | TRBD2 | TRBV7-9 | CASSLGTSGRGSYEQYF | TGTGCCAGCAGCTTAGGGACTAGCGGGAGGGGCTCCTACGAGCAGTACTTC
TRBJ2-1 | NA | TRBD2 | TRBV11-2 | CASSLSRSSGHSSYNEQFF | TGTGCCAGCAGCTTATCCCGGTCTAGCGGGCATAGCTCCTACAATGAGCAGTTCTTC
TRBJ2-4 | NA | TRBD2 | TRBV29-1 | CSGTTSGAKNIQYF | TGCAGCGGTACGACTAGCGGAGCCAAAAACATTCAGTACTTC
TRBJ2-2 | NA | NA | TRBV9 | CASSPVERELFF | TGTGCCAGCAGCCCGGTGGAGAGGGAGCTGTTTTTT
TRBJ2-2 | NA | TRBD1 | TRBV25-1 | CASREDRGAGELFF | TGTGCCAGCAGGGAAGACAGGGGGGCCGGGGAGCTGTTTTTT
TRBJ2-2 | NA | NA | TRBV18 | CASSPRDVTGELFF | TGTGCCAGCTCACCAAGGGACGTTACCGGGGAGCTGTTTTTT
TRBJ2-1 | NA | TRBD2 | TRBV11-3 | CASSPRTSGRAYNEQFF | TGTGCCAGCAGCCCCCGGACTAGCGGGAGGGCCTACAATGAGCAGTTCTTC
TRBJ2-2 | NA | TRBD2 | TRBV5-1 | CASSSRGSGRARGTGELFF | TGCGCCAGCAGCTCCCGGGGTAGCGGGAGGGCCCGTGGCACCGGGGAGCTGTTTTTT
TRBJ2-3 | NA | TRBD1 | TRBV19 | CASSIRGPRNTQYF | TGTGCCAGTAGTATCAGGGGGCCTAGGAATACGCAGTATTTT
TRBJ1-4 | NA | NA | TRBV5-4 | CASSLGQTNEKLFF | TGTGCCAGCAGCTTGGGACAGACTAATGAAAAACTGTTTTTT
TRBJ2-2 | NA | NA | TRBV5-6 | CASSLRMDLTGELFF | TGTGCCAGCAGCTTACGGATGGACCTCACCGGGGAGCTGTTTTTT
TRBJ2-7 | NA | TRBD1 | TRBV5-1 | CASSLAGGSSYEQYF | TGCGCCAGCAGCTTAGCAGGGGGTTCGTCCTACGAGCAGTACTTC
TRBJ2-7 | NA | NA | TRBV7-8 | CASSATRTSYEQYF | TGTGCCAGCAGTGCCACCCGGACATCCTACGAGCAGTACTTC
TRBJ2-5 | NA | TRBD2 | TRBV25-1 | CASSRLAGGWETQYF | TGTGCCAGCAGTAGACTAGCGGGAGGATGGGAGACCCAGTACTTC
TRBJ2-7 | NA | NA | TRBV15 | CATSSPSYEQYF | TGTGCCACCAGCAGTCCGTCCTACGAGCAGTACTTC
TRBJ1-3 | few | TRBD1 | TRBV6-1 | CASSESFGTVGNTIYF | TGTGCCAGCAGTGAATCTTTCGGGACAGTCGGAAACACCATATATTTT
TRBJ2-7 | NA | TRBD2 | TRBV10-3 | CAISESAGGPYEQYF | TGTGCCATCAGTGAGTCGGCGGGAGGGCCCTACGAGCAGTACTTC
TRBJ2-1 | NA | TRBD2 | TRBV5-1 | CASSFSGRPSSYNEQFF | TGCGCCAGCAGCTTTAGCGGGAGGCCGAGCTCCTACAATGAGCAGTTCTTC
TRBJ2-3 | NA | TRBD2 | TRBV7-9 | CASSLRTSGRTDTQYF | TGTGCCAGCAGCTTGAGGACTAGCGGGAGAACAGATACGCAGTATTTT
TRBJ2-3 | NA | NA | TRBV27 | CASSPWDFSDTQYF | TGTGCCAGCAGTCCCTGGGATTTTTCAGATACGCAGTATTTT
TRBJ1-1 | NA | TRBD1 | TRBV6-5 | CASSYGGQHTEAFF | TGTGCCAGCAGTTACGGGGGACAGCACACTGAAGCTTTCTTT
TRBJ2-3 | once | NA | TRBV7-3 | CASSFIGGGSDTQYF | TGTGCCAGCAGCTTCATAGGGGGTGGTTCAGATACGCAGTATTTT
TRBJ2-7 | NA | TRBD1 | TRBV18 | CASSISGGEQYF | TGTGCCAGCTCCATTTCAGGGGGCGAGCAGTACTTC
TRBJ2-1 | NA | NA | TRBV28 | CASSFQGSSYNEQFF | TGTGCCAGCAGTTTCCAGGGGAGCTCCTACAATGAGCAGTTCTTC
TRBJ1-4 | NA | NA | TRBV7-2 | CASSPMGETNEKLFF | TGTGCCAGCAGCCCGATGGGGGAGACTAATGAAAAACTGTTTTTT
TRBJ2-2 | NA | NA | TRBV15 | CATSGGRRDRTYTGELFF | TGTGCCACCAGCGGCGGAAGGCGGGACAGAACGTACACCGGGGAGCTGTTTTTT
TRBJ2-7 | once | NA | TRBV30 | CAWSRDYEQYF | TGTGCCTGGAGTCGGGACTACGAGCAGTACTTC
TRBJ2-3 | NA | TRBD2 | TRBV27 | CASRPRLAGGSDTQYF | TGTGCCAGCCGACCCCGACTAGCGGGAGGTTCAGATACGCAGTATTTT
TRBJ2-5 | NA | TRBD1 | TRBV6-1 | CAMGDRVAETQYF | TGTGCCATGGGGGACAGGGTTGCAGAGACCCAGTACTTC
TRBJ2-2 | NA | NA | TRBV5-1 | CASSLVGSANTGELFF | TGCGCCAGCAGCTTGGTGGGTTCCGCGAACACCGGGGAGCTGTTTTTT
TRBJ2-1 | NA | TRBD2 | TRBV6-4 | CASSDGEGFREQFF | TGTGCCAGCAGTGACGGGGAGGGTTTTCGAGAGCAGTTCTTC